A selection of T cell receptor beta chains follows, all from one sample in a study of blood T cell repertoires in COVID-19. The repertoire was sequenced with immunoSEQ multiplex PCR; TCRdb's copy has only in-frame clones and lacks some. The top ten hold about 3% of the sample, which has 250,000 to 350,000 clones, around 90% seen once. The sample comprised PBMCs or T cells enriched from blood (not recorded which). Receptors were obtained from a woman in her 50s who had recovered from COVID-19. Both conserved end residues are part of each CDR3. D genes are given only for firm matches. Expanded clones get a size class; other rows say once, few or many, or leave the size out.

d_gene	abundance	v_gene	j_gene	CDR3nt	CDR3aa
TRBD1	few	TRBV28	TRBJ1-5	TGTGCCAGCAGGAGGACAGGGGGCAGCAATCAGCCCCAGCATTTT	CASRRTGGSNQPQHF
TRBD1	-	TRBV24-1	TRBJ2-1	TGTGCCACCAGGGGACAGGGGACCAACAATGAGCAGTTCTTC	CATRGQGTNNEQFF
TRBD1	-	TRBV19	TRBJ1-1	TGTGCCAGTAGCGACAGGGGCAGGAACACTGAAGCTTTCTTT	CASSDRGRNTEAFF
TRBD1	few	TRBV2	TRBJ1-2	TGTGCCAGCAGTGGACAGGGCCCTAGGTATGGCTACACCTTC	CASSGQGPRYGYTF
-	-	TRBV2	TRBJ1-2	TGTGCCAGCAGTGAACTTGTAGGGGTGAAGGACTATGGCTACACCTTC	CASSELVGVKDYGYTF
-	once	TRBV2	TRBJ1-5	TGTGCCAGCCATGGAGGGGTTCGAAAGCCCCAGCATTTT	CASHGGVRKPQHF
TRBD2	-	TRBV5-6	TRBJ2-7	TGTGCCAGCAGCCGCCCGGGACTAGCGGCGAGGGGTGAGCAGTACTTC	CASSRPGLAARGEQYF
TRBD1	-	TRBV4-3	TRBJ1-2	TGCGCCAGCAGCCCTCACCCGACAGGGGACTATGGCTACACCTTC	CASSPHPTGDYGYTF
TRBD1	-	TRBV28	TRBJ1-2	TGTGCCAGCACCCACCAGGGGGCGGGGGGCTACACCTTC	CASTHQGAGGYTF
TRBD1	-	TRBV28	TRBJ1-5	TGTGCCAGCAGTTTTGGGACGGGACAGGGCCTTTATAGCAATCAGCCCCAGCATTTT	CASSFGTGQGLYSNQPQHF
TRBD2	-	TRBV28	TRBJ2-5	TGTGCCAGCAGTTTACCAGGACTAGCGGGAGAGACCCAGTACTTC	CASSLPGLAGETQYF
-	-	TRBV7-8	TRBJ2-1	TGTGCCAGCAGCTTAGGTGGAGGCCGGTCCTACAATGAGCAGTTCTTC	CASSLGGGRSYNEQFF
TRBD2	-	TRBV28	TRBJ2-7	TGTGCCAGCAGTCTGGACGGGAGGTACGAGCAGTACTTC	CASSLDGRYEQYF
TRBD2	-	TRBV5-1	TRBJ2-1	TGCGCCAGCAGCGGGACTAGGGGCTACAATGAGCAGTTCTTC	CASSGTRGYNEQFF
-	-	TRBV7-9	TRBJ2-1	TGTGCCAGCAGCTTACGCGGCGTTAATGAGCAGTTCTTC	CASSLRGVNEQFF
-	few	TRBV5-6	TRBJ1-2	TGTGCCAGCAGCTCCCGACAACTCAACTATGGCTACACCTTC	CASSSRQLNYGYTF
TRBD2	-	TRBV19	TRBJ2-7	TGTGCCAGTAGTCTGGTAGCGGGAGGAGGCGAGCAGTACTTC	CASSLVAGGGEQYF
-	-	TRBV6-2/TRBV6-3	TRBJ1-5	TGTGCCAGCAGTTACCGCCAGGGAAACAGCAATCAGCCCCAGCATTTT	CASSYRQGNSNQPQHF
-	-	TRBV11-2	TRBJ2-3	TGTGCCAGCAGCCCCGCGGGAAATACGCAGTATTTT	CASSPAGNTQYF
-	few	TRBV6-5	TRBJ2-2	TGTGCCAGCAGTTACGTCCTAAGCACCGGGGAGCTGTTTTTT	CASSYVLSTGELFF
-	-	TRBV11-1	TRBJ1-4	TGTGCCAGCAGCGCGGGACGGGGGGAAGGAAAACTGTTTTTT	CASSAGRGEGKLFF
-	-	TRBV28	TRBJ1-1	TGTGCCAGCCGATCCTCCAGGGTCTGGAACACTGAAGCTTTCTTT	CASRSSRVWNTEAFF
TRBD1	-	TRBV7-9	TRBJ2-7	TGTGCCAGCAGCCTCCTGGGTGGGACAGGGACCCCCAACGAGCAGTACTTC	CASSLLGGTGTPNEQYF
TRBD1	-	TRBV6-5	TRBJ2-6	TGTGCCAGCAGGACAGGGGGTCTTGGGGCCAACGTCCTGACTTTC	CASRTGGLGANVLTF
-	-	TRBV6-5	TRBJ2-6	TGTGCCAGCAGTTACTCGAGGACTGGGGCCAACGTCCTGACTTTC	CASSYSRTGANVLTF
TRBD2	-	TRBV27	TRBJ2-3	TGTGCCAGCAGTTGGGGCGGGAGGCTTACAGATACGCAGTATTTT	CASSWGGRLTDTQYF
TRBD2	once	TRBV28	TRBJ2-1	TGTGCCACCCATCCTAGCGGGAGATTCAATGAGCAGTTCTTC	CATHPSGRFNEQFF
-	-	TRBV7-9	TRBJ2-3	TGTGCCAGCAGTCCCCAACTAGGGTACACAGATACGCAGTATTTT	CASSPQLGYTDTQYF
-	-	TRBV7-9	TRBJ1-5	TGTGCCAGCAGCCTCCTAGGAGGAACAGGGAGCAATCAGCCCCAGCATTTT	CASSLLGGTGSNQPQHF
-	-	TRBV2	TRBJ1-6	TGTGCCAGCAAAAACAGGGTTGATAATTCACCCCTCCACTTT	CASKNRVDNSPLHF
-	-	TRBV5-1	TRBJ1-1	TGCGCCAGCAGCTTGGCTCGGCAGGGTAGACTCCCTGAAGCTTTCTTT	CASSLARQGRLPEAFF
-	-	TRBV15	TRBJ2-1	TGTGCCACCAGCAGAGACAGGGGCCACAATGAGCAGTTCTTC	CATSRDRGHNEQFF
TRBD1	-	TRBV29-1	TRBJ1-1	TGCAGCGTGTGGGACAGAAACACTGAAGCTTTCTTT	CSVWDRNTEAFF
-	-	TRBV5-4	TRBJ2-3	TGTGCCAGCAGCCCGGGGGTTGGGGCCGGTACAGATACGCAGTATTTT	CASSPGVGAGTDTQYF
-	-	TRBV6-5	TRBJ1-5	TGTGCCAGCACCCTGACTGATAGCAATCAGCCCCAGCATTTT	CASTLTDSNQPQHF
-	few	TRBV28	TRBJ1-1	TGTGCCAGCAGTGAAACAGGGATGAACACTGAAGCTTTCTTT	CASSETGMNTEAFF
TRBD1	-	TRBV2	TRBJ1-2	TGTGCCAGCAGTGAGCTGACAGGGGGCGGTTATGGCTACACCTTC	CASSELTGGGYGYTF
-	-	TRBV20-1	TRBJ2-3	TGCAGTGCTAGTTCACGGAGCCTGAGCCCTAGCACAGATACGCAGTATTTT	CSASSRSLSPSTDTQYF
TRBD1	-	TRBV4-2	TRBJ1-1	TGTGCCAGCAGCCAAGAGACAGGGGGCCACCCGGCGGACACTGAAGCTTTCTTT	CASSQETGGHPADTEAFF
-	-	TRBV28	TRBJ1-3	TGTGCCAGCACCGGGGGGGGAGGAAACACCATATATTTT	CASTGGGGNTIYF
TRBD1	-	TRBV18	TRBJ2-3	TGTGCCAGCTCACCGGGACAGCCCCCAGATACGCAGTATTTT	CASSPGQPPDTQYF
TRBD2	-	TRBV2	TRBJ2-2	TGTGCCAGCATTGGTACTAGCGTTACCGGGGAGCTGTTTTTT	CASIGTSVTGELFF
-	-	TRBV28	TRBJ1-5	TGTGCCAGCAGTTTGTACAGGGCCCCGTTAGGTCAGCCCCAGCATTTT	CASSLYRAPLGQPQHF
TRBD2	-	TRBV4-1	TRBJ2-2	TGCGCCAGCAGACGAGATAGCGGGACGAACACCGGGGAGCTGTTTTTT	CASRRDSGTNTGELFF
-	-	TRBV6-5	TRBJ1-4	TGTGCCAGCAGCCGGCCGGGGGGCCCTAATGAAAAACTGTTTTTT	CASSRPGGPNEKLFF